This TCR beta chain was captured in a study of Ad26.COV2.S vaccination and SARS-CoV-2 variants (dated by TCRdb to the early 2020s). Describing the broader study: Donors in the vaccine arm were drawn from COV1001, a phase I-IIa trial of Ad26.COV2.S in healthy adults that was multicentre, randomized, double-blind and placebo-controlled. Participants in the trial were split at random into five groups of five each, receiving low-dose or high-dose Ad26.COV2.S once or twice, or else placebo on both occasions. Ad26.COV2.S was administered intramuscularly at a dose of 5x10^10 or 1x10^11 viral particles, either as one shot or as two shots given 56 days apart. The specificity and breadth of SARS-CoV-2-reactive T cell receptors after Ad26.COV2.S vaccination were assessed by TCRbeta repertoire sequencing. A total of about 30 samples were included in the TCR-sequenced set, comprising around 19 Ad26.COV2.S vaccine recipients, 5 placebo recipients and 8 SARS-CoV-2 convalescent individuals. Investigators remained blinded to trial group allocation during experiments and outcome assessment. Here is what the overall study found, with its caveats: Comparing responses between vaccine doses or regimens was not something the study was powered to do. Vaccine and placebo recipients had comparable non-spike TCR breadth, which fits with the vaccine containing only spike. Spike-specific TCR breadth was higher in Ad26.COV2.S recipients than in placebo recipients (P = 0.0014). According to the authors, total T cell responses may have been underestimated by the TCR breadth and depth analyses. After vaccination, spike-specific CD8+ and CD4+ T cell responses were reported to show substantial breadth.

The CDR3 numbers 21 residues from cysteine through phenylalanine. The only DNA kept is the CDR3, 63 bases in frame from the first base. According to the germline V gene, CDR1 reads SGHRS and CDR2 reads YFSETQ. V and J are trimmed by 0 bases and 0 bases, and the gene matches miss 18 bases of the junction. The immunoSEQ Assay was the method used to sequence TCRbeta CDR3 regions. After extraction, genomic DNA underwent amplification by bias-controlled multiplex PCR, followed by high-throughput sequencing. The study's processing was this. Collapsing and filtering of sequences were performed to quantify the absolute abundance of each unique TCRbeta CDR3 region. T cell fraction was estimated by normalizing TCRbeta template counts to usable DNA, with usable DNA measured through amplification of reference genes found in all nucleated cells. Repertoire TCRs were annotated as SARS-CoV-2-specific when V gene, CDR3 amino acid sequence and J gene were exactly matched to a known reactive TCR set. The reference SARS-CoV-2 TCR set was obtained from MIRA and was filtered for enrichment in COVID-19-positive ImmuneCODE repertoires, whereby public or cross-reactive TCRs were removed. Using the MIRA antigens, annotated TCRs were further analysed by specific ORF or by position within an ORF. Breadth was defined as annotated unique rearrangements over total unique productive rearrangements; depth was the summed frequency of those rearrangements. Two-sided Wilcoxon rank-sum tests were applied when comparing TCR breadth between groups. TCRdb re-hosts the immuneACCESS table, in-frame sequences only. Its copies lack some clones; in the studies checked, an unresolved V gene accounts for under half of them, and the cause for the rest is not known. The DNA gave D and trimming, while V, J and clone size come from that table. For this sample there are 250,000 to 300,000 clones; about 90% appear just once. The ten largest make up under 4% of the sample.

The label giving this sample's treatment or condition can be read as: roughly 20 received Ad26.COV2.S at low or high dose, single or two shots; a few received placebo; per-sample allocation not given. Repertoires of vaccine and placebo recipients were sequenced from samples collected on day 63 after the first injection. Between 29 July and 7 August 2020, Cohort 1b enrolled about 27 adults aged 18-55 years at one site in Boston, USA. Ad26.COV2.S was a replication-incompetent adenovirus type 26 vector expressing a prefusion-stabilized SARS-CoV-2 spike protein from the original Wuhan strain. This clone was seen a single time. Its antigen remains unidentified. No base quality information exists; no much larger clone differs at one position.

The starting material was peripheral blood, obtained in a trial of Ad26.COV2.S vaccine versus placebo. This sequence uses TRBV5-1 and TRBJ2-1; 7 of the junction bases match TRBD2. This receptor was taken from a person aged 18-60 years who received the Ad26.COV2.S COVID-19 vaccine or a placebo. The DNA sequence follows: TGCGCCAGCAGCTTGGGGCTAGTAGCGGGCATTACGTATAGCTCCTACAATGAGCAGTTCTTC. Its product reads: CASSLGLVAGITYSSYNEQFF.